The rows below give T cell receptor beta chains drawn from one sample of a study of T-cell memory formation after mild COVID-19. One entry per CDR3 protein, called by TCRdb with MiXCR from the 5' RACE reads. The table includes fewer than 250,000 distinct CDR3 sequences, about 10% detected once. Sequenced sample: PBMCs or a T cell subset sorted from them (not recorded which). The origin of the receptors is a man between 18 and 35 years old who had mild COVID-19 (a few samples of this study predate the infection). Cell type and time point are not known. Both conserved end residues are part of each CDR3. The order of the fields is V gene, clone size, D gene, J gene, CDR3 DNA, CDR3 protein. A D gene is named only where the DNA matches it firmly. For some rows the clone size is stated as once, few or many, or as a class when expanded; others skip it.

>TRBV20-1|NA|NA|TRBJ1-1
TGCAGTGCTAGGAGCAATCTACAGGGCACTGAAGCTTTCTTT
CSARSNLQGTEAFF
>TRBV5-6|few|NA|TRBJ1-5
TGTGCCAGCAGCTCGGGTCTTTTAGGGGCCCAGCATTTT
CASSSGLLGAQHF
>TRBV4-3|few|NA|TRBJ2-6
TGCGCCAGCAGCCCAGGGTATGGGGCCAACGTCCTGACTTTC
CASSPGYGANVLTF
>TRBV28|NA|TRBD1|TRBJ1-1
TGTGCCAGCAGTCAGGTATTGGGACAGTTGAACACTGAAGCTTTCTTT
CASSQVLGQLNTEAFF
>TRBV5-1|few|NA|TRBJ2-1
TGCGCCAGCAGCTTGGACCTTACGGCGGGGGACACAAATGAGCAGTTCTTC
CASSLDLTAGDTNEQFF
>TRBV18|NA|NA|TRBJ1-5
TGTGCCAGCTCAAGCGGGTTTCAGCCCCAGCATTTT
CASSSGFQPQHF
>TRBV30|few|TRBD2|TRBJ2-1
TGTGCCTGGAGTGCAACCTGGACTAGCGGGGGGGTGGATGAGCAGTTCTTC
CAWSATWTSGGVDEQFF
>TRBV18|many|NA|TRBJ2-7
TGTGCCAGCTCACCTTCGAGGCAGGTCTACGAGCAGTACTTC
CASSPSRQVYEQYF
>TRBV20-1|many|NA|TRBJ1-1
TGCAGTGTCGCACATGGCACTGAAGCTTTCTTT
CSVAHGTEAFF
>TRBV18|NA|NA|TRBJ1-6
TGTGCCAGCTCACCGTCAGGCAATTCACCCCTCCACTTT
CASSPSGNSPLHF
>TRBV12-3/TRBV12-4|few|NA|TRBJ1-1
TGTGCCAGTTGCGGACAAACTGTTCGGACTGAAGCTTTCTTT
CASCGQTVRTEAFF
>TRBV20-1|NA|TRBD1|TRBJ1-1
TGCAGTGCTAGACAAACAGGGGACACTGAAGCTTTCTTT
CSARQTGDTEAFF
>TRBV7-2|NA|NA|TRBJ1-2
TGTGCCAGCAGCTTAGGGCCCGGGGGAATGAGTGGCTACACCTTC
CASSLGPGGMSGYTF
>TRBV6-1|NA|TRBD2|TRBJ2-1
TGTGCCAGCAGTGAAGGCGGGGGGCTACGGGCTGGGTATGAGCAGTTCTTC
CASSEGGGLRAGYEQFF
>TRBV13|NA|NA|TRBJ2-2
TGTGCCAGCAGTAAAACCGAGGGTTCTGCCTTCACCGGGGAGCTGTTTTTT
CASSKTEGSAFTGELFF
>TRBV4-1|few|NA|TRBJ2-1
TGCGCCAGCAGCCAATGGAGGCAGGGCTCCGTCCCGAGCTCCTACAATGAGCAGTTCTTC
CASSQWRQGSVPSSYNEQFF
>TRBV7-2|NA|TRBD2|TRBJ2-2
TGTGCCAGCAGCTTCCCTCTAGCGGCCGGGGAGCTGTTTTTT
CASSFPLAAGELFF
>TRBV6-5|few|NA|TRBJ1-1
TGTGCCAGCAGGGGGGAATCAGGGAACACTGAAGCTTTCTTT
CASRGESGNTEAFF
>TRBV27|few|NA|TRBJ1-6
TGTGCCAGCAGTTTTAGGGTTAATTCACCCCTCCACTTT
CASSFRVNSPLHF
>TRBV15|few|TRBD1|TRBJ1-2
TGTGCCACCAGCAGAGACTTTGGACAGGCTGCCTATGGCTACACCTTC
CATSRDFGQAAYGYTF
>TRBV7-9|NA|NA|TRBJ2-1
TGTGCCAGCAGCTCCCTCGCGGTTGACTACTATGAGCAGTTCTTC
CASSSLAVDYYEQFF
>TRBV24-1|few|TRBD2|TRBJ2-1
TGTGCCACCAGTCGGGGGGAAGACTACAATGAGCAGTTCTTC
CATSRGEDYNEQFF
>TRBV5-1|NA|NA|TRBJ1-1
TGCGCCAGCGGGGGATCCTCATTTAGGGAAGGCACTGAAGCTTTCTTT
CASGGSSFREGTEAFF
>TRBV4-1|NA|NA|TRBJ1-5
TGCGCCAGCAGCGGTAAGGACCGCCAGCCCCAGCATTTT
CASSGKDRQPQHF
>TRBV5-1|few|NA|TRBJ2-3
TGCGCCAGCAGCTTGCCCGGGTCGGACTACCCAGATACGCAGTATTTT
CASSLPGSDYPDTQYF
>TRBV18|many|NA|TRBJ1-1
TGTGCCAGCAGCGGCGGGGGGAACACTGAAGCTTTCTTT
CASSGGGNTEAFF
>TRBV20-1|few|TRBD1|TRBJ1-4
TGCAGTGGAAGGGACAGTCTGAATGAAAAACTGTTTTTT
CSGRDSLNEKLFF
>TRBV19|NA|TRBD1|TRBJ1-1
TGTGCCAGTAGCATCGACAGGGACGTTGAAGCTTTCTTT
CASSIDRDVEAFF
>TRBV10-3|few|TRBD2|TRBJ2-1
TGTGCCATCAGTAGCGGGGGGGCCGCAGGCCTCAATGAGCAGTTCTTC
CAISSGGAAGLNEQFF
>TRBV24-1|few|NA|TRBJ2-3
TGTGCCACCAGTGCCCCAGGCAACGTTGCTGGAGATACGCAGTATTTT
CATSAPGNVAGDTQYF
>TRBV2|NA|NA|TRBJ1-1
TGTGCCAGCAGTGGAGGCCAGGGATTGAACACTGAAGCTTTCTTT
CASSGGQGLNTEAFF
>TRBV4-2|few|TRBD1|TRBJ2-2
TGTGCCAGCAGCATAGCACAGGGGCGGACCGGGGAGCTGTTTTTT
CASSIAQGRTGELFF
>TRBV6-5|NA|TRBD1|TRBJ1-1
TGTGCCAGCAGTTACTCTAAGACAGGGACGACTGAAGCTTTCTTT
CASSYSKTGTTEAFF
>TRBV7-8|many|NA|TRBJ2-6
TGTGCCAGCAGCTTAGTCGGCTCTGGGGCCAACGTCCTGACTTTC
CASSLVGSGANVLTF
>TRBV7-9|NA|NA|TRBJ1-5
TGTGCCAGCAGCTCAGAGTGGAGCAATCAGCCCCAGCATTTT
CASSSEWSNQPQHF
>TRBV7-3|few|NA|TRBJ1-5
TGTGCCAGCAGCTTAAACCCAGGAACGCCCCAGCATTTT
CASSLNPGTPQHF
>TRBV7-2|NA|NA|TRBJ1-3
TGTGCCAGCAGCTTATACAGCGTCTCTGGAAACACCATATATTTT
CASSLYSVSGNTIYF
>TRBV29-1|NA|NA|TRBJ2-3
TGCAGCGTTGAAGGTGACCTTACAGATACGCAGTATTTT
CSVEGDLTDTQYF
>TRBV29-1|NA|TRBD1|TRBJ2-7
TGCAGCGTAGCCGGGACAGGGGTCTACGAGCAGTACTTC
CSVAGTGVYEQYF
>TRBV29-1|many|NA|TRBJ2-3
TGCAGCGTTGAAGATCATGGGTCATTAAGAGATACGCAGTATTTT
CSVEDHGSLRDTQYF
>TRBV7-9|NA|TRBD2|TRBJ2-1
TGTGCCAGCAGCTTATTCGCGGGGGCCTACAATGAGCAGTTCTTC
CASSLFAGAYNEQFF
>TRBV7-2|many|TRBD2|TRBJ2-1
TGTGCCAGCAGCTTAGTGCGTCTAGCGGTTTACAATGAGCAGTTCTTC
CASSLVRLAVYNEQFF
>TRBV3-1|NA|NA|TRBJ2-7
TGTGCCAGCAGCCAAAGAAGGGGGAGAACGTACGAGCAGTACTTC
CASSQRRGRTYEQYF
>TRBV12-3/TRBV12-4|few|NA|TRBJ2-5
TGTGCCAGCAGTTTGATGGAAGAGACCCAGTACTTC
CASSLMEETQYF
>TRBV7-2|NA|NA|TRBJ2-2
TGTGCCAGCAGCTTCGGTCTTCGCCCCGGGGAGCTGTTTTTT
CASSFGLRPGELFF
>TRBV19|NA|NA|TRBJ2-3
TGTGCCAGTAGCCCTGGTGTCACAGATACGCAGTATTTT
CASSPGVTDTQYF
>TRBV20-1|NA|TRBD2|TRBJ2-1
TGCAGTGCTAGAATTAGCGGGGTGAGCAATGAGCAGTTCTTC
CSARISGVSNEQFF
>TRBV5-1|few|NA|TRBJ2-5
TGCGCCAGCAGCTTTAGCTCGGGGTTACAAGAGACCCAGTACTTC
CASSFSSGLQETQYF
>TRBV5-1|many|NA|TRBJ2-3
TGCGCCAGCAGCTTGGTGGACCGGAGCACAGATACGCAGTATTTT
CASSLVDRSTDTQYF